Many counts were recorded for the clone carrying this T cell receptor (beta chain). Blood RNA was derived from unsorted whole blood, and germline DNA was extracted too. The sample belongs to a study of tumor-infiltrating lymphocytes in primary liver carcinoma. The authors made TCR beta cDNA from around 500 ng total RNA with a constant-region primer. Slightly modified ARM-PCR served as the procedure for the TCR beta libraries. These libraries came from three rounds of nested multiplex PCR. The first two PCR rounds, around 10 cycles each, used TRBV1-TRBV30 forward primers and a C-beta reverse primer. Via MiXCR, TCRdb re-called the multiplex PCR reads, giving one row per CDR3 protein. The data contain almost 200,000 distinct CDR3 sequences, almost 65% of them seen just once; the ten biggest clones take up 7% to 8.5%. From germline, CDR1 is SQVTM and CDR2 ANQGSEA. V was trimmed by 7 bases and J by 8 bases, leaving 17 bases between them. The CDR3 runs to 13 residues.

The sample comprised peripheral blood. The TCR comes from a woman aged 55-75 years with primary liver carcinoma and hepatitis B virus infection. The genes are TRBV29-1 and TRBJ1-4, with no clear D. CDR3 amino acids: CSARAGGVEKLFF. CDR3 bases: TGCAGCGCCCGGGCGGGAGGAGTCGAAAAACTGTTTTTT.